These 27 T cell receptor beta chains share one sample of origin, sequenced in a study of cytomegalovirus exposure and HLA in healthy donors. The PCR made use of 60 Vbeta and 13 Jbeta primers. Measured with immunoSEQ multiplex PCR; TCRdb has only the in-frame clones, and not every one. The repertoire holds around 50,000 clones, with about 80% as singletons. Source material: PBMCs. These receptors all come from a man aged 40-49 years in good health and CMV-seronegative.

This clone was detected once. This sequence joins TRBV4-3 and TRBJ2-2, with D possibly matching TRBD2 (6 bases). Germline CDR1 reads LGHNA; CDR2 reads YSLEER. The V end lost 4 bases, the J end lost 2 bases, and 11 bases lay between the germline ends. This CDR3 contains 15 residues. CDR3 nucleotides: TGCGCCAGCAGCCGATCCGGGGGAAACACCGGGGAGCTGTTTTTT. This encodes CASSRSGGNTGELFF.

The J gene is TRBJ2-1, the V gene TRBV9; 9 bases fit TRBD1. The CDR3 covers 19 residues. Germline-derived CDR1 and CDR2 are SGDLS and YYNGEE. Losses at the gene ends were 2 bases for V and 0 bases for J; bases not matched to a gene: 12. The CDR3 loop reads CASSVSPGTGRSSYNEQFF. The CDR3 DNA follows: TGTGCCAGCAGCGTCAGTCCCGGGACAGGGCGCAGCTCCTACAATGAGCAGTTCTTC.

The chain employs TRBV7-2 and TRBJ1-1; 8 bases align to TRBD1. The CDR3 runs to 15 residues. Germline CDR1 SGHTA, CDR2 FQGNSA. V lost 2 bases, J lost 3 bases, and 5 bases stayed unmatched. This CDR3 is CASSLQGAGDTEAFF. The CDR3 bases are TGTGCCAGCAGCTTACAGGGGGCGGGGGACACTGAAGCTTTCTTT. Full variable domain (remainder filled in from reference TRBV7-2 and TRBJ1-1): GAGVSQSPSNKVTEKGKDVELRCDPISGHTALYWYRQSLGQGLEFLIYFQGNSAPDKSGLPSDRFSAERTGGSVSTLTIQRTQQEDSAVYLCASSLQGAGDTEAFFGQGTRLTVV.

V and J are TRBV11-3 and TRBJ2-1; TRBD1 aligns across 8 bases. The CDR3 has 14 residues. CDR1 SGHNT and CDR2 YENEEA come from the germline V gene. With V trimmed by 2 bases and J by 8 bases, 5 bases remained unmatched. Written as DNA, the CDR3 is TGTGCCAGCAGCTTATCTCAGGGGGCATATGAGCAGTTCTTC. It translates to CASSLSQGAYEQFF.

The rearrangement uses TRBV6-6 and TRBJ1-1; no reliable D call. The length of the CDR3 is 14 residues. CDR1 and CDR2 (germline): MNHNY, SVGAGI (reference sequence). V lost 7 bases and J lost 10, with 22 bases in between. The CDR3 is CASTLSGRELGAFF. The DNA for the CDR3 is TGTGCCAGCACTCTTAGCGGCAGAGAATTGGGAGCTTTCTTT.

This chain joins TRBV5-4 and TRBJ2-5; D gene unclear. V lost 0 bases to trimming and J lost 2 bases, with 8 bases between them. From germline, CDR1 is SGHNT and CDR2 YYREEE (reference sequence). The length of the CDR3 is 14 residues. DNA for the CDR3: TGTGCCAGCAGCTTGGCCCCGGTACAAGAGACCCAGTACTTC. This gives the protein CASSLAPVQETQYF.

The genes are TRBV28 and TRBJ2-5; D unclear. V dropped 2 bases and J dropped 2 bases, with 9 bases sitting between them. The CDR3 loop spans 14 amino acids. Germline lookup yields CDR1 MDHEN and CDR2 SYDVKM. In DNA form, the CDR3 reads TGTGCCAGCAGTTTAGACTGGAATCAAGAGACCCAGTACTTC. As protein: CASSLDWNQETQYF. The full variable domain, with the rest looked up from reference TRBV28 and TRBJ2-5, is DVKVTQSSRYLVKRTGEKVFLECVQDMDHENMFWYRQDPGLGLRLIYFSYDVKMKEKGDIPEGYSVSREKKERFSLILESASTNQTSMYLCASSLDWNQETQYFGPGTRLLVL.

The chain links TRBV19 to TRBJ1-2, with D unresolved. The CDR3 is made up of 15 amino acids. The V gene lost 3 bases and the J gene lost 8 bases, with 19 bases spanning the gap. Germline V gene lookup returns CDR1 LNHDA and CDR2 SQIVND (reference sequence). CDR3 DNA sequence: TGTGCCAGTAGTATCGTAGTTGAGGTTCTTGGGGGCTACACCTTC. It is translated as CASSIVVEVLGGYTF.

V usage is TRBV11-2 and J usage is TRBJ2-2, with 7 nucleotides matching TRBD1. Germline loops: CDR1 SGHAT, CDR2 FQNNGV. This CDR3 is built from 17 residues. V was clipped by 4 bases and J by 2 bases; unmatched bases: 10. The CDR3 sequence: CASSYTRQGKNTGELFF. CDR3 in DNA: TGTGCCAGCAGCTATACTAGACAGGGTAAAAACACCGGGGAGCTGTTTTTT.

This rearrangement joins TRBV7-8 to TRBJ1-1, with a tentative D call TRBD1 (5 bases). Trimming took 2 bases from V and 5 from J, leaving 24 bases between them. There are 18 residues in the CDR3. Looked up from germline, CDR1 is SGHVS and CDR2 is FQNEAQ. The CDR3 protein is CASSLLGWQGGARTEAFF. CDR3 sequence (DNA): TGTGCCAGCAGCTTATTGGGTTGGCAGGGTGGCGCGAGGACTGAAGCTTTCTTT.

The CDR3 DNA sequence: TGTGCCAGCAGTTTAGGGACTAGCGGGGGGGCCGGGGAGCTGTTTTTT. This encodes CASSLGTSGGAGELFF. The chain is built from TRBV28 and TRBJ2-2; TRBD2 aligns across 16 bases. Germline V gives CDR1 MDHEN, CDR2 SYDVKM. This CDR3 comprises 16 residues. V lost 2 bases to trimming and J lost 6 bases; unmatched junction nucleotides: 0.

The gene calls are TRBV5-1 and TRBJ2-5; D ambiguous. The tail of the sequence fits TRBJ2-7 better, so the J call may be wrong. The CDR3 totals 14 residues. CDR1 is SGHRS, CDR2 YFSETQ, per germline. Written as DNA, the CDR3 is TGCGCCAGCAGCTTGCGGAGCGTCTCCTACGAGCAGTACTTC. Translating it yields CASSLRSVSYEQYF.

The V call is TRBV5-4, the J call TRBJ1-1; D ambiguous. The germline CDR1 and CDR2 sequences are SGHNT and YYREEE (reference sequence). The CDR3 consists of 13 residues. The germline V and J ends were trimmed by 2 bases and 11 bases, with 16 bases remaining between them. CDR3 nucleotide sequence: TGTGCCAGCAGCTTCCCCGGGCGGGGTGGGGCTTTCTTT. It is translated as CASSFPGRGGAFF.

The chain combines TRBV11-2 with TRBJ1-1, with 7 positions matching TRBD1. Germline V CDR1 and CDR2: SGHAT, FQNNGV. The CDR3 contains 13 residues. With 3 bases clipped from V and 3 bases from J, the junction kept 1 base outside the gene matches. This chain's CDR3 is CASSLTGYTEAFF. CDR3 in DNA: TGTGCCAGCAGCTTGACAGGGTACACTGAAGCTTTCTTT.

The V call is TRBV7-8, the J call TRBJ2-1; no clear D gene. The CDR3 runs to 15 residues. V dropped 2 bases and J dropped 9 bases, with 17 bases sitting between them. Germline V CDR1 and CDR2: SGHVS, FQNEAQ. CDR3 sequence (DNA): TGTGCCAGCAGCTTACAAGCTTTCATTGTCTCTGAGCAGTTCTTC. This encodes CASSLQAFIVSEQFF.

The J gene is TRBJ2-7, the V gene TRBV18; the D is unclear. V lost 3 bases to trimming and J lost 5 bases, with 8 bases between them. The germline V gene has CDR1 KGHSH and CDR2 LQKENI. The CDR3 consists of 12 residues. The CDR3: CASSPTEDEQYF. As DNA, the CDR3 is TGTGCCAGCTCACCCACCGAGGACGAGCAGTACTTC.

The gene calls are TRBV10-3 and TRBJ2-5, with D hard to call. The CDR3 is 11 residues long. Germline-derived CDR1 and CDR2 are ENHRY and SYGVKD. Trimming removed 3 bases at V and 4 bases at J, with 3 bases between. The DNA for the CDR3 is TGTGCCATCAGTGAACTAGAGACCCAGTACTTC. It translates to CAISELETQYF.

The chain combines TRBV10-3 with TRBJ1-2; 7 bases match TRBD1. Germline V gene data show CDR1 as ENHRY and CDR2 as SYGVKD. CDR3 size: 15 residues. Unmatched junction bases numbered 6, after V lost 0 bases and J lost 5 bases. In DNA form, the CDR3 reads TGTGCCATCAGTGAGTCACGGGCCAGGGGGTATGGCTACACCTTC. The encoded protein is CAISESRARGYGYTF.

The chain is built from TRBV6-4 and TRBJ2-3, with TRBD2 as a possible D gene (7 bases). This CDR3 is built from 16 residues. Trimming took off 5 bases at V and 3 bases at J, with 18 bases between the two ends. Germline V gene lookup returns CDR1 MRHNA and CDR2 SNTAGT. CDR3 coding DNA: TGTGCCAGCAGTCCCGATGTTGAGGGGGGGACAGATACGCAGTATTTT. It codes for CASSPDVEGGTDTQYF.

The rearrangement links TRBV18 to TRBJ2-7; D possibly corresponds to TRBD1 (6 bases). The germline gives CDR1 KGHSH, CDR2 LQKENI. V was pared by 4 bases and J by 2 bases, with 6 bases between. This CDR3 region has 12 residues. The CDR3 loop is CASSQGAYEQYF. CDR3 sequence (DNA): TGTGCCAGCTCACAGGGGGCCTACGAGCAGTACTTC.

This rearrangement joins TRBV9 to TRBJ1-1; 7 bases are shared with TRBD1. CDR3 length: 18 amino acids. J was trimmed by 1 base and V by 1 base; bases with no gene match: 13. Germline V CDR1 and CDR2: SGDLS, YYNGEE. The CDR3 DNA follows: TGTGCCAGCAGCGTAAATAATCTGGGTAAGGGGGCGAACACTGAAGCTTTCTTT. This encodes CASSVNNLGKGANTEAFF. Filled out from reference TRBV9 and TRBJ1-1, the complete variable domain reads DSGVTQTPKHLITATGQRVTLRCSPRSGDLSVYWYQQSLDQGLQFLIQYYNGEERAKGNILERFSAQQFPDLHSELNLSSLELGDSALYFCASSVNNLGKGANTEAFFGQGTRLTVV.

This rearrangement joins TRBV2 to TRBJ2-3; 8 bases are a match to TRBD2. The V gene's germline CDR1 is SNHLY and CDR2 FYNNEI. The CDR3 runs to 16 residues. The junction had 12 bases not matched to a gene; V was cut back by 6 bases and J by 4 bases. The DNA for the CDR3 is TGTGCCAGCAGAAAGGTCGGGGGGGCAGCCGCAGATACGCAGTATTTT. Protein sequence: CASRKVGGAAADTQYF.

This rearrangement joins TRBV9 to TRBJ1-1; no reliable D call. Germline loops: CDR1 SGDLS, CDR2 YYNGEE. The V and J ends lost 0 bases and 4 bases respectively, with 10 bases between them. The CDR3 contains 14 residues. For the CDR3, the DNA is TGTGCCAGCAGCGTAGGGCCTAGGATCACTGAAGCTTTCTTT. Encoded protein: CASSVGPRITEAFF.

The CDR3 loop reads CASSRPGTGPANYGYTF. The CDR3 nucleotides are TGTGCCAGCAGCCGGCCCGGGACAGGGCCAGCTAACTATGGCTACACCTTC. The rearrangement links TRBV28 to TRBJ1-2; 9 positions agree with TRBD1. The germline V gene encodes CDR1 MDHEN and CDR2 SYDVKM. Trimming at V came to 6 bases and at J to 0 bases, leaving 11 bases not matched to a gene. The CDR3 has 17 residues.

The chain carries TRBV19 and TRBJ1-4, with 10 bases lining up with TRBD1. CDR1 is LNHDA and CDR2 is SQIVND in the germline V gene (reference sequence). J gave up 7 bases and V 4 bases, and 18 bases lay outside the gene matches. The CDR3 runs to 19 residues. The DNA of the CDR3 is TGTGCCAGTAGTACACGGCCCCAAGGGACAGGGGCCGCAGGTGAAAAACTGTTTTTT. Amino acids: CASSTRPQGTGAAGEKLFF. Full variable domain (remainder filled in from reference TRBV19 and TRBJ1-4): DGGITQSPKYLFRKEGQNVTLSCEQNLNHDAMYWYRQDPGQGLRLIYYSQIVNDFQKGDIAEGYSVSREKKESFPLTVTSAQKNPTAFYLCASSTRPQGTGAAGEKLFFGSGTQLSVL.

This chain links TRBV4-3 with TRBJ2-2; maybe TRBD1 (5 bases). The CDR3 spans 14 residues. Trimming stripped 1 base from V and 7 bases from J, with 10 bases between. Germline CDR1 reads LGHNA; CDR2 reads YSLEER. The CDR3 sequence is CASSQGWQGGELFF. The CDR3 DNA sequence: TGCGCCAGCAGCCAAGGGTGGCAGGGCGGGGAGCTGTTTTTT.

The gene calls are TRBV4-3 and TRBJ2-6; D might be TRBD1 (6 bases). Between the trimmed V and J ends, which lost 0 bases and 4 bases, there was a span of 10 bases. CDR1 is LGHNA, CDR2 YSLEER, per germline. This CDR3 spans 16 amino acids. The CDR3 protein is CASSQEPTGGANVLTF. The CDR3 bases are TGCGCCAGCAGCCAAGAACCGACAGGCGGGGCCAACGTCCTGACTTTC.